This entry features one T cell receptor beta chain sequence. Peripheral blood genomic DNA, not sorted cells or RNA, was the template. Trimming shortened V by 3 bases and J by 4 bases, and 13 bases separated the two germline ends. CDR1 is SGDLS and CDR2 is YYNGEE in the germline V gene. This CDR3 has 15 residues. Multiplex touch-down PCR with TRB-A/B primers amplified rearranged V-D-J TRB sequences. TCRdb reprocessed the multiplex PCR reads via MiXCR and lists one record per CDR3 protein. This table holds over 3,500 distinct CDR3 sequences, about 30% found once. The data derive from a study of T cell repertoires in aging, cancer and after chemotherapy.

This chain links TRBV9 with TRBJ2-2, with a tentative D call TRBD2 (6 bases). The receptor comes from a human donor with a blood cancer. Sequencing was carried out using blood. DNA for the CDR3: TGTGCCAGCAGCGAGACCGGGACTCTCACCGGGGAGCTGTTTTTT. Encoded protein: CASSETGTLTGELFF. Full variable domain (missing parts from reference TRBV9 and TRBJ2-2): DSGVTQTPKHLITATGQRVTLRCSPRSGDLSVYWYQQSLDQGLQFLIQYYNGEERAKGNILERFSAQQFPDLHSELNLSSLELGDSALYFCASSETGTLTGELFFGEGSRLTVL.